The sequence of this TCR beta chain was determined in a study of shared clonotypes between healthy human individuals. Overall study context: Used for every donor were three CD4 naive, three CD4 memory, two CD8 naive and one CD8 memory plate.

Each cell subset's genomic DNA was divided evenly among several immunoSEQ plates. Sequencing was performed with immunoSEQ multiplex PCR; in TCRdb, only in-frame clones are kept and a portion is missing. The sample has roughly 2 million clones, roughly 95% seen once. Germline-derived CDR1 and CDR2 are MDHEN and SYDVKM. V lost 6 bases to trimming and J lost 6 bases; unmatched junction nucleotides: 7. This CDR3 is 14 amino acids long. The V gene is TRBV28, the J gene TRBJ1-4, with 7 bases matching TRBD1. Material for sequencing was naive CD4+ T cells sorted from blood. The sample's subset: CD45RA+ positively selected. The sequence derives from a man younger than 30 in good health. The CDR3 here is CASRGPGGYEKLFF. The DNA for the CDR3 is TGTGCCAGCAGAGGCCCAGGGGGTTATGAAAAACTGTTTTTT.